This passage covers 3 T cell receptor beta chains from one sample sequenced in a study of T cell changes during pregnancy in multiple sclerosis. The assay was immunoSEQ multiplex PCR, and TCRdb's table has in-frame clones only and misses some. Here the sample spans about 24,000 clones, roughly 88% being singletons. The sequencing here drew on CD8+ T cells from peripheral blood mononuclear cells, taken in the first trimester of pregnancy. The receptors here all came from a female donor in good health, enrolled as a control in a pregnancy study.

CDR3 coding DNA: TGTGCCAGCAGAAAGGGGAATGAGCAGTTCTTC. This encodes CASRKGNEQFF. The V gene is TRBV9, the J gene TRBJ2-1; maybe TRBD1 (5 bases). CDR1 is SGDLS, CDR2 YYNGEE, per germline. The CDR3 contains 11 residues. With 5 bases removed from V and 7 bases from J, the gap between germline ends came to 7 bases.

The chain has TRBV7-9 and TRBJ1-5, with D tentatively TRBD1 (5 bases). Trimming pared 5 bases from V and 7 bases from J, leaving 15 bases between. From germline, CDR1 is SEHNR and CDR2 FQNEAQ (reference sequence). The CDR3 is made up of 14 amino acids. CDR3 amino acids: CASSPSGDVQPQHF. The CDR3, as DNA: TGTGCCAGCAGCCCATCGGGGGATGTGCAGCCCCAGCATTTT.

The V call is TRBV7-9, the J call TRBJ1-5, with D possibly TRBD1 on 5 matching bases. The germline V gene encodes CDR1 SEHNR and CDR2 FQNEAQ (reference sequence). V was pared by 4 bases and J by 0 bases, with 10 bases between. CDR3 length equals 15 residues. This CDR3 is CASSSDGGSNQPQHF. The CDR3 DNA is TGTGCCAGCAGCTCCGACGGGGGTAGCAATCAGCCCCAGCATTTT.